This paragraph reports one T cell receptor (beta chain). The sample belongs to a study of control samples from healthy donors and cancer patients. Sequencing used immunoSEQ multiplex PCR; TCRdb keeps in-frame clones, though not all of them. The sample has just over 150,000 clones, more than 85% seen once; the top ten hold more than 2%. V lost 7 bases and J 3 bases, leaving 9 bases between the germline ends. Germline V CDR1 and CDR2: MNHEY, SVGAGI. The CDR3 is 12 residues long. This chain links TRBV6-5 with TRBJ1-2; no reliable D call. The specimen was blood. This TCR came from a man in his fifties in good health. The CDR3 bases are TGTGCCAGCAAGGGTAGGGACTATGGCTACACCTTC. Amino acids: CASKGRDYGYTF.